This passage covers 13 T cell receptor beta chains from one sample sequenced in a study of blood T cells in healthy people across ages. The second PCR ran about 6 to 12 cycles with a sample-barcoded 5' primer and J-beta primers. TCRdb recomputed calls from the 5' RACE reads with MiXCR, one row per CDR3 protein. The sample lists approximately 780,000 distinct CDR3 sequences, around 24% occurring once. The same sample was also studied in work on T cells of mothers and their children.

Material for sequencing was blood. The receptors were sampled from a boy aged 5-17 years in good health.

This clonotype was recorded a few times. J is TRBJ2-7 and V is TRBV27; perhaps TRBD1 as D (5 bases). There are 14 residues in the CDR3. Trimming removed 7 bases from V and 0 bases from J, with 13 bases in between. Looked up from germline, CDR1 is MNHEY and CDR2 is SMNVEV (reference sequence). The CDR3 region has the DNA TGTGCCAGCACCCCTCAGGGTTTCTCCTACGAGCAGTACTTC. It specifies CASTPQGFSYEQYF.

This chain connects TRBV7-6 to TRBJ2-5; weak D call: TRBD2 (7 bases). This CDR3 region has 16 residues. Germline V gene lookup returns CDR1 SGHVS and CDR2 FNYEAQ. V shed 3 bases and J shed 5 bases, with 19 bases lying between them. Here the CDR3 reads CASSFTGGNDGETQYF. The CDR3 nucleotides are TGTGCCAGCAGCTTTACGGGGGGCAATGATGGGGAGACCCAGTACTTC.

This clonotype turned up a few times. J is TRBJ2-1 and V is TRBV29-1; 9 bases are a match to TRBD2. In germline, CDR1 is SQVTM, CDR2 ANQGSEA. CDR3 size: 15 residues. V lost 6 bases to trimming and J lost 6 bases; unmatched junction nucleotides: 12. The CDR3 region is CSVASGGSPGNEQFF. The CDR3 coding sequence is TGCAGCGTGGCAAGCGGGGGGTCCCCCGGCAATGAGCAGTTCTTC.

The V gene is TRBV2, the J gene TRBJ2-7; the D gene could be TRBD1 or TRBD2 (5 bases each). Germline lookup yields CDR1 SNHLY and CDR2 FYNNEI. The CDR3 is 11 residues long. The V and J ends lost 8 bases and 7 bases respectively, with 12 bases between them. The CDR3 loop reads CASDGAGEQYF. CDR3 coding DNA: TGTGCCAGCGACGGGGCCGGGGAGCAGTACTTC. The full variable domain, rest sourced from reference TRBV2 and TRBJ2-7, is EPEVTQTPSHQVTQMGQEVILRCVPISNHLYFYWYRQILGQKVEFLVSFYNNEISEKSEIFDDQFSVERPDGSNFTLKIRSTKLEDSAMYFCASDGAGEQYFGPGTRLTVT.

This clonotype has only a few counts. The chain uses TRBV12-3 or TRBV12-4 and TRBJ2-5, with TRBD2 matching over 11 bases. V was clipped by 6 bases and J by 6 bases; unmatched bases: 12. The CDR3 sequence is 16 residues long. The CDR3, as DNA: TGTGCCAGCAGCCGCGGGCTAGCGGGGGGCGGAAAGACCCAGTACTTC. Its protein product is CASSRGLAGGGKTQYF.

Notes on this clonotype: One end of the junction does not line up with germline, which may come from a read error. The V gene is TRBV4-2, the J gene TRBJ2-5, with 11 bases fitting TRBD2. Germline loops: CDR1 LGHNA, CDR2 YNFKEQ. The CDR3 totals 18 residues. The CDR3 protein is CAGSQDGLAGGRQETQYF. CDR3 DNA: TGTGCCGGCAGCCAAGATGGGCTAGCGGGGGGTCGTCAAGAGACCCAGTACTTC.

This clonotype was detected a few times. The rearrangement joins TRBV29-1 to TRBJ1-1, with D uncertain. There are 12 residues in the CDR3. V lost 4 bases, J lost 0 bases, and 6 bases lay in between. Germline-derived CDR1 and CDR2 are SQVTM and ANQGSEA. The CDR3 region has the DNA TGCAGCGTTGCCAAGATGAACACTGAAGCTTTCTTT. This translates into CSVAKMNTEAFF.

The chain has TRBV4-2 and TRBJ2-3, with 8 bases lining up with TRBD2. Trimming took 6 bases from V and 2 from J; bases not matched to a gene: 10. CDR1 LGHNA and CDR2 YNFKEQ come from the germline V gene. This CDR3 spans 16 amino acids. The CDR3 DNA reads as TGTGCCAGCAGGGTCCAGAGCGGGGGCGACACAGATACGCAGTATTTT. Its translation: CASRVQSGGDTDTQYF.

In regard to this clonotype: One junction end disagrees with the germline gene, perhaps due to a read error. The rearrangement uses TRBV3-1 and TRBJ2-4, with a possible D match to TRBD1 (5 bases). This CDR3 region has 12 residues. The germline gives CDR1 LGHDT, CDR2 YNNKEL (reference sequence). Here the CDR3 DNA reads TGTGCCAGCAGCCAAGAAAGGGGCGCAATGCACTTC. Its protein is CASSQERGAMHF.

This clonotype came up a few times. The chain has TRBV29-1 and TRBJ2-5; D tentatively fits TRBD1 or TRBD2 (6 bases each). This CDR3 has 13 amino acids. V lost 7 bases and J 7 bases, leaving 19 bases between the germline ends. Germline V gene data show CDR1 as SQVTM and CDR2 as ANQGSEA. The CDR3 spells CSADGGTIVTQYF. The DNA for the CDR3 is TGCAGCGCCGATGGGGGGACAATCGTGACCCAGTACTTC.

In the case of this clonotype: One end of the junction is discordant with germline, which a read error may explain. The genes are TRBV25-1 and TRBJ2-1; TRBD2 matches at 10 bases. The V gene's germline CDR1 is MGHDK and CDR2 SYGVNS. The CDR3 consists of 16 residues. CDR3 sequence (DNA): TGTGCCAGCAGGGCCCCGGGGACTAGCGTCTACAATGAGCGGTTCTTC. Residues: CASRAPGTSVYNERFF.

As DNA, the CDR3 is TGCAGTGCTAGGTTGATCACAGATACGCAGTATTTT. This codes for CSARLITDTQYF. The rearrangement joins TRBV20-1 to TRBJ2-3; D call uncertain. Germline CDR1 and CDR2: DFQATT and SNEGSKA (reference sequence). The V gene lost 3 bases and the J gene lost 2 bases, with 6 bases spanning the gap. CDR3 length: 12 amino acids.

The chain links TRBV7-2 to TRBJ1-1; unclear D gene. The CDR3 spans 13 residues. V gave up 4 bases and J gave up 4 bases, with 10 bases separating them. Germline V gene sequence: CDR1 SGHTA, CDR2 FQGNSA. CDR3 region: CASSSTDGTEAFF. As DNA, the CDR3 is TGTGCCAGCAGCTCGACTGACGGCACTGAAGCTTTCTTT.